What follows are 8 T cell receptor beta chains derived from one specimen sequenced in a study of cytomegalovirus exposure and HLA in healthy donors. PCR primers comprised 60 Vbeta and 13 Jbeta primers. Only in-frame clones appear in the TCRdb table, and some are missing; sequencing was by immunoSEQ multiplex PCR. Seen here are more than 95,000 clones, roughly 71% observed once, and the top ten hold around 4.2%. The source material was PBMCs. The receptor set was obtained from a woman aged 45-59 years in good health and CMV-seropositive.

This clone occurred a few times. The gene calls are TRBV6-5 and TRBJ2-7, with 7 positions matching TRBD1. CDR3 size: 14 residues. The germline CDR1 and CDR2 sequences are MNHEY and SVGAGI. J was trimmed by 2 bases and V by 5 bases; bases with no gene match: 6. The CDR3: CASSEPGTAYEQYF. CDR3 DNA sequence: TGTGCCAGCAGTGAACCCGGGACAGCCTACGAGCAGTACTTC.

This clone was counted only a few times. The V call is TRBV7-3, the J call TRBJ2-2, with 7 bases aligning to TRBD1. V lost 5 bases to trimming and J lost 5 bases; unmatched junction nucleotides: 2. The CDR3 spans 13 residues. Germline values: CDR1 SGHTA, CDR2 FQGTGA. The CDR3 reads CASSPQGTGELFF. The DNA for the CDR3 is TGTGCCAGCAGCCCACAGGGGACCGGGGAGCTGTTTTTT.

The rearrangement uses TRBV5-1 and TRBJ1-4, with D perhaps TRBD1 (6 bases). CDR1 is SGHRS and CDR2 is YFSETQ in the germline V gene. V dropped 4 bases and J dropped 6 bases, with 10 bases sitting between them. The CDR3 runs 13 residues. CDR3: CASSDPGDEKLFF. For the CDR3, the DNA is TGCGCCAGCAGCGACCCAGGGGATGAAAAACTGTTTTTT.

The V gene is TRBV6-5, the J gene TRBJ2-6; D uncertain. The CDR3 loop spans 14 amino acids. The germline gives CDR1 MNHEY, CDR2 SVGAGI. Trimming cost V 5 bases and J 3 bases, with 8 bases left between them. CDR3 protein: CASSGLGGANVLTF. In DNA, the CDR3 is TGTGCCAGCAGTGGCCTTGGTGGGGCCAACGTCCTGACTTTC.

The rearrangement joins TRBV6-1 to TRBJ1-1; unclear D gene. Germline CDR1 MNHNS, CDR2 SASEGT. This CDR3 is 14 amino acids long. Trimming shortened V by 7 bases and J by 1 base, and 13 bases separated the two germline ends. This CDR3 reads CASTPTSRNTEAFF. Here the CDR3 DNA reads TGTGCCAGCACTCCGACATCACGGAACACTGAAGCTTTCTTT.

The V call is TRBV7-2, the J call TRBJ2-7; D may be TRBD2 (7 bases). Germline loops: CDR1 SGHTA, CDR2 FQGNSA. The CDR3 covers 15 residues. V lost 4 bases and J lost 1, with 14 bases in between. The CDR3 loop is CASSSTGGLSYEQYF. The CDR3 nucleotides read TGTGCCAGCAGCTCAACCGGGGGGCTTTCCTACGAGCAGTACTTC.

This clone is medium-sized in the sample. The V gene is TRBV11-2, the J gene TRBJ2-7; a possible D gene is TRBD2 (5 bases). Trimming shortened V by 1 base and J by 1 base, and 14 bases separated the two germline ends. The CDR3 is made up of 16 amino acids. Germline CDR1 and CDR2: SGHAT and FQNNGV. The CDR3 loop is CASSLALSGLSYEQYF. The CDR3 DNA follows: TGTGCCAGCAGCTTAGCTTTGAGCGGACTTTCCTACGAGCAGTACTTC.

This rearrangement joins TRBV14 to TRBJ2-1; D is uncertain. CDR1 SGHDN and CDR2 FVKESK come from the germline V gene. CDR3 length: 15 residues. The V and J ends lost 3 bases and 7 bases respectively, with 16 bases between them. In DNA, the CDR3 is TGTGCCAGCAGCCACCCAAGCATCCTAGAGAATGAGCAGTTCTTC. This gives the protein CASSHPSILENEQFF.